A selection of T cell receptor beta chains follows, all from one sample in a study of long-term antiretroviral therapy in people with HIV. Clones were read by immunoSEQ multiplex PCR, and TCRdb kept only the in-frame ones, dropping some. Seen here are roughly 40,000 clones, about 90% observed once, and the top ten hold 4%. The starting material was unsorted PBMCs, obtained 1.2 years after starting antiretroviral therapy. The receptors were gathered from a woman between 45 and 65 years old with HIV. CDR3s include the opening cysteine and the closing phenylalanine or tryptophan. Fields, in order: clone size, V gene, J gene, D gene, CDR3 protein, CDR3 DNA. D genes are given only for firm matches. Size is stated for part of the rows, as once, few or many counts, or as a class when the clone is expanded.

clone_size: NA; v_call: TRBV19; j_call: TRBJ2-7; d_call: TRBD2; cdr3_aa: CASSIDFGTSVSYEQYF; cdr3_nt: TGTGCCAGTAGTATAGATTTCGGGACTAGCGTATCCTACGAGCAGTACTTC
clone_size: NA; v_call: TRBV30; j_call: TRBJ2-7; d_call: TRBD1; cdr3_aa: CAWSVYGDRQLESSYEQYF; cdr3_nt: TGTGCCTGGAGTGTATACGGGGACAGGCAGCTCGAATCCTCCTACGAGCAGTACTTC
clone_size: NA; v_call: TRBV5-1; j_call: TRBJ1-4; d_call: NA; cdr3_aa: CASSLGRTVATNEKLFF; cdr3_nt: TGCGCCAGCAGCTTGGGAAGAACAGTTGCAACTAATGAAAAACTGTTTTTT
clone_size: NA; v_call: TRBV4-1; j_call: TRBJ2-1; d_call: NA; cdr3_aa: CASSPFGWDGEQFF; cdr3_nt: TGCGCCAGCAGCCCTTTTGGGTGGGATGGTGAGCAGTTCTTC
clone_size: NA; v_call: TRBV7-3; j_call: TRBJ2-1; d_call: NA; cdr3_aa: CASSQGGTYNEQFF; cdr3_nt: TGTGCCAGCAGCCAGGGGGGCACCTACAATGAGCAGTTCTTC
clone_size: NA; v_call: TRBV18; j_call: TRBJ2-7; d_call: TRBD1; cdr3_aa: CASSLGTASYEQYF; cdr3_nt: TGTGCCAGCTCCCTCGGGACAGCTTCCTACGAGCAGTACTTC
clone_size: NA; v_call: TRBV4-1; j_call: TRBJ2-3; d_call: TRBD1; cdr3_aa: CASSPGQGASTDTQYF; cdr3_nt: TGCGCCAGCAGCCCGGGACAGGGGGCTAGCACAGATACGCAGTATTTT
clone_size: NA; v_call: TRBV18; j_call: TRBJ1-1; d_call: NA; cdr3_aa: CASSPLSRGGVANTEAFF; cdr3_nt: TGTGCCAGCTCTCCTCTAAGTCGGGGGGGCGTCGCGAACACTGAAGCTTTCTTT
clone_size: NA; v_call: TRBV7-2; j_call: TRBJ1-5; d_call: NA; cdr3_aa: CASSFSSLSNQPQHF; cdr3_nt: TGTGCCAGCAGCTTTAGTTCCCTTAGCAATCAGCCCCAGCATTTT
clone_size: NA; v_call: TRBV18; j_call: TRBJ1-2; d_call: NA; cdr3_aa: CASSPGGYGYTF; cdr3_nt: TGTGCCAGCTCACCGGGTGGATATGGCTACACCTTC
clone_size: once; v_call: TRBV7-2; j_call: TRBJ2-3; d_call: NA; cdr3_aa: CASSLGSVWADTQYF; cdr3_nt: TGTGCCAGCAGCTTAGGCAGTGTGTGGGCAGATACGCAGTATTTT
clone_size: NA; v_call: TRBV9; j_call: TRBJ1-2; d_call: TRBD1; cdr3_aa: CASRDRVENYGYTF; cdr3_nt: TGTGCCAGCAGGGACAGGGTCGAGAACTATGGCTACACCTTC
clone_size: NA; v_call: TRBV9; j_call: TRBJ1-6; d_call: TRBD1; cdr3_aa: CASSEGDSLGGSPLHF; cdr3_nt: TGTGCCAGCAGCGAGGGGGACAGCCTGGGTGGTTCACCCCTCCACTTT
clone_size: NA; v_call: TRBV5-1; j_call: TRBJ1-1; d_call: NA; cdr3_aa: CASSLGWGANTEAFF; cdr3_nt: TGCGCCAGCAGCTTGGGATGGGGGGCGAACACTGAAGCTTTCTTT
clone_size: NA; v_call: TRBV7-6; j_call: TRBJ2-7; d_call: NA; cdr3_aa: CASSPPGHGRVYEQYF; cdr3_nt: TGTGCCAGCAGCCCTCCGGGACACGGTCGTGTGTACGAGCAGTACTTC
clone_size: NA; v_call: TRBV2; j_call: TRBJ1-2; d_call: NA; cdr3_aa: CASARDTYGYTF; cdr3_nt: TGTGCCAGCGCCCGGGACACCTATGGCTACACCTTC
clone_size: NA; v_call: TRBV7-8; j_call: TRBJ1-3; d_call: NA; cdr3_aa: CASSQTWTVSGNTIYF; cdr3_nt: TGTGCCAGCAGCCAGACGTGGACAGTCTCTGGAAACACCATATATTTT
clone_size: NA; v_call: TRBV30; j_call: TRBJ1-2; d_call: NA; cdr3_aa: CAWSVQGGAYGYTF; cdr3_nt: TGTGCCTGGAGTGTACAAGGGGGTGCTTATGGCTACACCTTC
clone_size: NA; v_call: TRBV7-9; j_call: TRBJ2-2; d_call: TRBD2; cdr3_aa: CASSPTSGGDTGELFF; cdr3_nt: TGTGCCAGCAGCCCTACTAGCGGGGGTGACACCGGGGAGCTGTTTTTT
clone_size: once; v_call: TRBV19; j_call: TRBJ1-2; d_call: NA; cdr3_aa: CASSKRGATGGYTF; cdr3_nt: TGTGCCAGTAGTAAACGGGGGGCAACGGGGGGCTACACCTTC
clone_size: NA; v_call: TRBV7-9; j_call: TRBJ1-2; d_call: NA; cdr3_aa: CASNLAGSGYGYTF; cdr3_nt: TGTGCCAGCAACCTGGCGGGGTCGGGTTATGGCTACACCTTC
clone_size: NA; v_call: TRBV13; j_call: TRBJ2-1; d_call: NA; cdr3_aa: CASSLGLEGFPLRSSYNEQFF; cdr3_nt: TGTGCCAGCAGCTTAGGCCTGGAGGGATTCCCACTTCGATCCAGCTACAATGAGCAGTTCTTC
clone_size: NA; v_call: TRBV2; j_call: TRBJ2-2; d_call: TRBD1; cdr3_aa: CASNKDRAPGELFF; cdr3_nt: TGTGCCAGCAATAAGGACAGGGCCCCCGGGGAGCTGTTTTTT
clone_size: NA; v_call: TRBV6-1; j_call: TRBJ2-7; d_call: TRBD2; cdr3_aa: CASSEEPGLAYEQYF; cdr3_nt: TGTGCCAGCAGCGAGGAACCGGGACTAGCCTACGAGCAGTACTTC